This TCR beta chain is from a study of control samples from healthy donors and cancer patients. Trimming cost V 2 bases and J 3 bases; bases outside gene matches: 4. Looked up from germline, CDR1 is LGHNA and CDR2 is YNFKEQ. This CDR3 comprises 15 residues. Profiling relied on immunoSEQ multiplex PCR, and the TCRdb table lists in-frame clones only, not all of them. The data show just over 150,000 clones, roughly 89% seen once. The receptor's source is a man aged 30 to 39 in good health. Material: blood. This chain connects TRBV4-2 to TRBJ2-1; 7 nucleotides align to TRBD2. CDR3 sequence: CASSQLLAFYNEQFF. CDR3 in DNA: TGTGCCAGCAGCCAATTACTAGCGTTCTACAATGAGCAGTTCTTC.